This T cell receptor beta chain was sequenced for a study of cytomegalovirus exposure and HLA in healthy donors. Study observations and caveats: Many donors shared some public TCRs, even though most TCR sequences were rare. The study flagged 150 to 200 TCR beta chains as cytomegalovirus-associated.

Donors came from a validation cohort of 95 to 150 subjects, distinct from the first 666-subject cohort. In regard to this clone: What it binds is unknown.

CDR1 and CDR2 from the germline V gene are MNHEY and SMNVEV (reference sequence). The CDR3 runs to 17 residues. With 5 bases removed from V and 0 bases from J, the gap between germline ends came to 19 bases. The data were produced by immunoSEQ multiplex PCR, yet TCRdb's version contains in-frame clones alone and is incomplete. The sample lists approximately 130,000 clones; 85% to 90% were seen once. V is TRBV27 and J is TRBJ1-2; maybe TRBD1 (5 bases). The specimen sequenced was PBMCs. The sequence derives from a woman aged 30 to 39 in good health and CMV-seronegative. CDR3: CASSLIGRAGTNYGYTF. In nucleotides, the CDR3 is TGTGCCAGCAGTCTTATAGGCAGGGCAGGGACTAACTATGGCTACACCTTC.